This T cell receptor beta chain was sequenced for a study of blood T cell repertoires in COVID-19. Study information: T cells, B-cell-depleted T cells, or PBMCs provided the cDNA or gDNA that served as material.

From germline, CDR1 is MNHEY and CDR2 SVGAGI. The CDR3 is made up of 15 amino acids. V was trimmed by 2 bases and J by 7 bases, leaving 12 bases between them. This clone came up once. As processed by the authors: Researchers report that nucleated cell counts were estimated from reference gene primer amplification. Assay: immunoSEQ multiplex PCR; the TCRdb copy retains only in-frame clones and omits some. V and J calls plus clone size are reproduced from that table; the DNA served to infer D and trimming. Found here are hundreds of thousands of clones, 92% of them singletons; the top ten hold 0.65% to 0.85%.

The genes are TRBV6-5 and TRBJ1-6; possible D gene TRBD1, 6 bases. Source material: peripheral blood. The receptor's source is a man aged 60 to 69 with COVID-19, enrolled during active disease. The CDR3 here is CASSYTGQTNSPLHF. The CDR3 DNA reads as TGTGCCAGCAGTTACACCGGACAGACAAATTCACCCCTCCACTTT.